Presented here are 7 T cell receptor beta chains from one specimen sequenced in a study of T cells in Graves' hyperthyroidism and ophthalmopathy. From RNA transcripts, TCR beta CDR3 regions were amplified. First-round RT-PCR with HTBI primers amplified the TCR CDR3 region. TCRdb redid the calling of the multiplex PCR reads with MiXCR, one entry per CDR3 protein. The data contain about 640,000 distinct CDR3 sequences, roughly 20% of them singletons. Sequencing used blood. The receptors shown here come from a man aged 25-45 years with Graves' ophthalmopathy.

This clonotype was recorded many times. J is TRBJ2-5 and V is TRBV28; D uncertain. The CDR3 consists of 14 residues. Germline V gene sequence: CDR1 MDHEN, CDR2 SYDVKM. V shed 3 bases and J shed 0 bases, with 8 bases lying between them. CDR3 bases: TGTGCCAGCAGTTTGTGGACCCACCAAGAGACCCAGTACTTC. It translates to CASSLWTHQETQYF.

The chain links TRBV12-3 or TRBV12-4 to TRBJ2-3; no firm D call. With 1 base removed from V and 0 bases from J, the gap between germline ends came to 29 bases. The CDR3 loop spans 22 amino acids. The CDR3 DNA follows: TGTGCCAGCAGTTTAGTGCCCTCGCCCGGGTACAGAGTCGACTCTAGCACAGATACGCAGTATTTT. Translating it yields CASSLVPSPGYRVDSSTDTQYF.

A few counts support this clonotype. The V call is TRBV3-1, the J call TRBJ2-1; 14 positions match TRBD2. Germline-derived CDR1 and CDR2 are LGHDT and YNNKEL (reference sequence). This CDR3 region has 15 residues. The junction had 1 base not matched to a gene; V was cut back by 2 bases and J by 7 bases. CDR3 in amino acids: CASSQWTSGRNEQFF. The CDR3 nucleotides are TGTGCCAGCAGCCAATGGACTAGCGGGAGGAATGAGCAGTTCTTC.

The rearrangement uses TRBV10-3 and TRBJ2-1, with D possibly being TRBD1 (7 bases). There are 13 residues in the CDR3. V was cut by 10 bases and J by 7 bases, with 17 bases left in between. Per germline, CDR1 ENHRY and CDR2 SYGVKD. CDR3 in amino acids: CATRGQGGNEQFF. As DNA, the CDR3 is TGTGCCACCCGGGGGCAGGGGGGAAATGAGCAGTTCTTC.

This chain links TRBV9 with TRBJ1-5, with a tentative D call TRBD1 (5 bases). V lost 4 bases to trimming and J lost 2 bases, with 16 bases between them. CDR3 length: 16 residues. Germline CDR1 and CDR2: SGDLS and YYNGEE. CDR3 bases: TGTGCCAGCAGCCGGGGGGATATAGAGGGCAATCAGCCCCAGCATTTT. Translated: CASSRGDIEGNQPQHF.

At least ten counts were recorded for this clonotype. The chain is built from TRBV2 and TRBJ1-3; D unresolved. Deletions cut 1 base from V and 2 bases from J, with 12 bases between. Germline V gene lookup returns CDR1 SNHLY and CDR2 FYNNEI. There are 16 residues in the CDR3. CDR3 protein: CASSEGLLTTGNTIYF. The CDR3 DNA follows: TGTGCCAGCAGTGAAGGCCTTCTCACCACTGGAAACACCATATATTTT.

This clonotype was seen at least ten times. This rearrangement joins TRBV28 to TRBJ2-6; no definite D call. Trimming removed 6 bases at V and 1 base at J, with 4 bases between. Germline CDR1 is MDHEN and CDR2 is SYDVKM. This CDR3 comprises 13 residues. CDR3 sequence (DNA): TGTGCCAGCAGCCAATCTGGGGCCAACGTCCTGACTTTC. Translated, it gives CASSQSGANVLTF.